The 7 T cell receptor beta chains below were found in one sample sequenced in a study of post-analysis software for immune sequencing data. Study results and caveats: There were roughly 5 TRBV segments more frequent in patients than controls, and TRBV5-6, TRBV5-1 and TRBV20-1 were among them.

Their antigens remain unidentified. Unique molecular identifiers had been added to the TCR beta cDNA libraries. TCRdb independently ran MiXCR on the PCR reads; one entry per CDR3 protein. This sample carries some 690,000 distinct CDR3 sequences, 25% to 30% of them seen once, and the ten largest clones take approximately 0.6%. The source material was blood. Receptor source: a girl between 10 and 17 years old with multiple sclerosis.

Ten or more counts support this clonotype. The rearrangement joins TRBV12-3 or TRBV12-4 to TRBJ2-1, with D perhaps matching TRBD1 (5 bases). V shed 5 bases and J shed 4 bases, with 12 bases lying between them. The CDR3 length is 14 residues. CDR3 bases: TGTGCCAGCAGTCCTTCCCGACAGTACAATGAGCAGTTCTTC. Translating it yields CASSPSRQYNEQFF.

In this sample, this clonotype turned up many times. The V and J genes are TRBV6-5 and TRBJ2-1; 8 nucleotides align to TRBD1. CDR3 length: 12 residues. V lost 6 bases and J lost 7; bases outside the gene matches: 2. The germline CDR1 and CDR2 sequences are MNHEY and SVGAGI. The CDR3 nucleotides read TGTGCCAGCAGGCGGACAGGGAATGAGCAGTTCTTC. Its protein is CASRRTGNEQFF.

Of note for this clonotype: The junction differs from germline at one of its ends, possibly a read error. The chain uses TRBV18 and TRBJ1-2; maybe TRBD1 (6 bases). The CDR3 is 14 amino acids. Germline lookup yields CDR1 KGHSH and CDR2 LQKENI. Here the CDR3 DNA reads TGTGCCGGCTCACCACTGTTAGCAGGGGATGGCTACACCTTC. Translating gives CAGSPLLAGDGYTF.

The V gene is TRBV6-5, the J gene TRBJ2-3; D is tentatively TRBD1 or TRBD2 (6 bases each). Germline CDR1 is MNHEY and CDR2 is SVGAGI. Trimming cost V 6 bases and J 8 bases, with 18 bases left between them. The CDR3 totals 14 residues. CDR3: CASSPNRDWGTQYF. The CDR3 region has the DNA TGTGCCAGCAGCCCCAACAGGGACTGGGGTACGCAGTATTTT.

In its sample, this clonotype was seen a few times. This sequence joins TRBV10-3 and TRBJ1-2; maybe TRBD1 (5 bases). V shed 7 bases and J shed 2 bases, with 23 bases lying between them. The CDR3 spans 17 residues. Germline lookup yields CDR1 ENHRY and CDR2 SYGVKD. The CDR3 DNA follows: TGTGCCATCACTTCAACCAGGGCGTCCACAACAAACTATGGCTACACCTTC. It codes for CAITSTRASTTNYGYTF.

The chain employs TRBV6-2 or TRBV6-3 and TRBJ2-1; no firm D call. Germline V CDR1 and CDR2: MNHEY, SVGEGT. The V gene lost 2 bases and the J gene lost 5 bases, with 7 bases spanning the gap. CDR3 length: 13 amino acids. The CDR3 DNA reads TGTGCCAGCAGTTACCACCGGGACAATGAGCAGTTCTTC. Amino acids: CASSYHRDNEQFF.

The CDR3 nucleotides read TGTGCCAGCAGCTCTTATTCCGGGACTGTTGGTACAGATACGCAGTATTTT. This translates into CASSSYSGTVGTDTQYF. The rearrangement links TRBV5-5 to TRBJ2-3, with D maybe TRBD2 (6 bases). Deletions cut 3 bases from V and 3 bases from J, with 20 bases between. The CDR3 contains 17 residues. Germline V gene sequence: CDR1 SGHKS, CDR2 YYEKEE (reference sequence).